The 20 T cell receptor beta chains below all came from one sample that was sequenced in a study of T cell changes during pregnancy in multiple sclerosis. Clones were read by immunoSEQ multiplex PCR, and TCRdb kept only the in-frame ones, dropping some. The sample lists 15,000 to 20,000 clones, 75% to 90% occurring once. This specimen was CD8+ T cells from peripheral blood mononuclear cells, taken after pregnancy. The receptors here all came from a female donor in good health, enrolled as a control in a pregnancy study.

This sequence joins TRBV4-2 and TRBJ2-7; possibly TRBD2 for D (6 bases). Germline V gives CDR1 LGHNA, CDR2 YNFKEQ. With 0 bases removed from V and 0 bases from J, the gap between germline ends came to 12 bases. This CDR3 spans 16 amino acids. CDR3: CASSQEGGDGSYEQYF. DNA for the CDR3: TGTGCCAGCAGCCAAGAGGGCGGGGATGGCTCCTACGAGCAGTACTTC.

Points on this clone: Germline and junction disagree at one end, which may indicate a read error. V is TRBV7-8 and J is TRBJ2-1; tentatively, D is TRBD2 (7 bases). The CDR3 is made up of 12 amino acids. Looked up from germline, CDR1 is SGHVS and CDR2 is FQNEAQ. The CDR3 spells CASSLGGESRIF. DNA for the CDR3: TGTGCCAGCAGCCTAGGGGGGGAGAGCAGGATCTTC.

This clone was recorded a few times. The rearrangement links TRBV27 to TRBJ1-1, with TRBD1 matching over 12 bases. The CDR3 runs 18 residues. J was trimmed by 3 bases and V by 1 base; bases with no gene match: 9. Germline CDR1 reads MNHEY; CDR2 reads SMNVEV (reference sequence). This CDR3 reads CASSLYAGTGGLDTEAFF. The CDR3 nucleotides read TGTGCCAGCAGTTTATACGCCGGGACAGGGGGCTTGGACACTGAAGCTTTCTTT.

CDR3 residues: CASSLRTGGYTNQPQHF. CDR3 sequence (DNA): TGTGCCAGCAGCCTCAGGACAGGGGGCTATACCAATCAGCCCCAGCATTTT. The chain employs TRBV7-6 and TRBJ1-5, with 11 bases aligning to TRBD1. This CDR3 is built from 17 residues. CDR1 SGHVS and CDR2 FNYEAQ come from the germline V gene. The J segment lost 3 bases and the V segment lost 5 bases, leaving 9 bases of the junction unmatched.

This clone was recorded once. CDR3 protein: CASSQVLRGGAGNTIYF. The CDR3 DNA reads TGTGCCAGCAGCCAAGTCTTAAGGGGGGGTGCCGGAAACACCATATATTTT. The chain combines TRBV4-2 with TRBJ1-3, with D tentatively TRBD1 (6 bases). The CDR3 consists of 17 residues. V lost 1 base and J 4 bases, leaving 17 bases between the germline ends. CDR1 LGHNA and CDR2 YNFKEQ come from the germline V gene.

The rearrangement uses TRBV10-3 and TRBJ1-1, with TRBD1 as a possible D gene (6 bases). The CDR3 loop spans 16 amino acids. V dropped 3 bases and J dropped 0 bases, with 14 bases sitting between them. Per the germline V gene, CDR1 is ENHRY and CDR2 is SYGVKD. The CDR3 is CAISESHTGLNTEAFF. The CDR3 nucleotides are TGTGCCATCAGTGAATCCCATACAGGGCTGAACACTGAAGCTTTCTTT.

This chain links TRBV10-2 with TRBJ2-7; possibly TRBD1 for D (5 bases). Per the germline V gene, CDR1 is WSHSY and CDR2 is SAAADI. The CDR3 loop spans 17 amino acids. V was cut by 8 bases and J by 2 bases, with 25 bases left in between. The CDR3 DNA follows: TGCGCCAGCTCCATTCTCCCCTCGGTACAGGTCACCTACGAGCAGTACTTC. Translated, it gives CASSILPSVQVTYEQYF.

Notes on this clone: A junction end diverges from the germline sequence, so it may reflect a read error. This rearrangement joins TRBV13 to TRBJ1-4; the D gene is possibly TRBD1 (5 bases). Looked up from germline, CDR1 is PRHDT and CDR2 is FYEKMQ (reference sequence). The CDR3 spans 14 residues. The CDR3 region has the DNA TGTGCCAGCAGCCTAGGACATTCCAATGAAAAACTGTTTTTT. This gives the protein CASSLGHSNEKLFF.

The chain is built from TRBV4-3 and TRBJ2-1, with 11 bases aligning to TRBD1. CDR1 is LGHNA and CDR2 is YSLEER in the germline V gene. V dropped 0 bases and J dropped 3; count of bases not matched to a gene: 1. The CDR3 length is 16 residues. The CDR3 reads CASSQEGTGGYNEQFF. The DNA for the CDR3 is TGCGCCAGCAGCCAAGAGGGGACAGGGGGCTACAATGAGCAGTTCTTC.

The V and J genes are TRBV5-1 and TRBJ1-2; no clear D. This CDR3 comprises 12 residues. Germline V gene data show CDR1 as SGHRS and CDR2 as YFSETQ. The V end was cut by 0 bases, the J end by 8 bases, with 8 bases between. The CDR3 nucleotides read TGCGCCAGCAGCTTGGGGGGAGGCGGCTACACCTTC. Translating gives CASSLGGGGYTF.

V gene TRBV7-6 combines with J gene TRBJ2-7; TRBD1 matches 9 bases. The junction had 3 bases not matched to a gene; V was cut back by 1 base and J by 2 bases. Germline V gene data show CDR1 as SGHVS and CDR2 as FNYEAQ. This CDR3 has 15 residues. CDR3 loop: CASSLDDRGTYEQYF. CDR3 DNA: TGTGCCAGCAGCTTAGATGACAGGGGGACCTACGAGCAGTACTTC.

The chain carries TRBV4-3 and TRBJ2-1, with D possibly TRBD2 on 6 matching bases. Germline CDR1 and CDR2: LGHNA and YSLEER. The CDR3 sequence is 19 residues long. V lost 3 bases and J 2 bases, leaving 23 bases between the germline ends. The CDR3 DNA follows: TGCGCCAGCAGCCAGGGTCACTCCGGGGGAGCGCAGGCCTACAATGAGCAGTTCTTC. As protein: CASSQGHSGGAQAYNEQFF.

V is TRBV10-3 and J is TRBJ1-2; unclear D gene. This CDR3 spans 11 amino acids. Germline V gives CDR1 ENHRY, CDR2 SYGVKD. V was clipped by 10 bases and J by 3 bases, with 9 bases between them. The CDR3: CASTPDYGYTF. The CDR3 DNA reads TGTGCCAGCACCCCGGACTATGGCTACACCTTC.

The chain employs TRBV7-9 and TRBJ2-3; D is ambiguous. The CDR3 is 15 amino acids. V was clipped by 1 base and J by 2 bases, with 10 bases between them. Germline V lookup: CDR1 SEHNR, CDR2 FQNEAQ (reference sequence). CDR3 DNA: TGTGCCAGCAGCTTAGTTATAGACAACACAGATACGCAGTATTTT. It specifies CASSLVIDNTDTQYF. Filled out from reference TRBV7-9 and TRBJ2-3, the complete variable domain reads DTGVSQNPRHKITKRGQNVTFRCDPISEHNRLYWYRQTLGQGPEFLTYFQNEAQLEKSRLLSDRFSAERPKGSFSTLEIQRTEQGDSAMYLCASSLVIDNTDTQYFGPGTRLTVL.

This chain uses TRBV15 with TRBJ2-1, with 7 bases aligning to TRBD1. Germline CDR1 and CDR2: LNHNV and YYDKDF (reference sequence). The CDR3 extends over 15 amino acids. V shed 0 bases and J 9 bases; nucleotides not matched to a gene: 8. The CDR3 region is CATSREGRQGTEQFF. CDR3 nucleotide sequence: TGTGCCACCAGCAGAGAGGGGAGACAGGGTACTGAGCAGTTCTTC.

The chain has TRBV6-1 and TRBJ2-7; 14 bases are shared with TRBD2. The junction had 5 bases not matched to a gene; V was cut back by 7 bases and J by 3 bases. Germline V lookup: CDR1 MNHNS, CDR2 SASEGT. The CDR3 is 15 amino acids. Here the CDR3 reads CASTGGTSGGYEQYF. The CDR3, as DNA: TGTGCCAGCACCGGGGGGACTAGCGGGGGCTACGAGCAGTACTTC.

The genes are TRBV5-6 and TRBJ1-1; TRBD1 aligns across 7 bases. Germline V lookup: CDR1 SGHDT, CDR2 YYEEEE. The V and J ends lost 0 bases and 0 bases, in that order; junction bases with no gene match: 2. CDR3 length equals 15 residues. The CDR3 nucleotides are TGTGCCAGCAGCTTGGGACAGGGTTTGAACACTGAAGCTTTCTTT. Its translation is CASSLGQGLNTEAFF.

The chain has TRBV4-3 and TRBJ1-2; perhaps TRBD1 as D (6 bases). Germline CDR1 is LGHNA and CDR2 is YSLEER. The V and J ends lost 2 bases and 8 bases respectively, with 12 bases between them. This CDR3 contains 13 residues. The CDR3 nucleotides are TGCGCCAGCAGCCAAAACAGGGTGCGGGGCTACACCTTC. Translated: CASSQNRVRGYTF.

The chain employs TRBV2 and TRBJ1-2; TRBD1 agrees at 8 bases. Trimming cost V 6 bases and J 7 bases; bases outside gene matches: 7. Germline CDR1 SNHLY, CDR2 FYNNEI. The length of the CDR3 is 13 residues. CDR3 nucleotide sequence: TGTGCCAGCAGGCAGGACAGGGAGTTTGGCTACACCTTC. Translating it yields CASRQDREFGYTF.

V and J are TRBV19 and TRBJ1-5; 9 bases line up with TRBD1. Germline V gene data show CDR1 as LNHDA and CDR2 as SQIVND (reference sequence). The CDR3 contains 17 residues. V lost 5 bases to trimming and J lost 6 bases; unmatched junction nucleotides: 14. DNA for the CDR3: TGTGCCAGTAGTTGGGATTTAGGGGACAGGGTTGGTCAGCCCCAGCATTTT. As protein: CASSWDLGDRVGQPQHF. Variable domain in full (rest from reference TRBV19 and TRBJ1-5): DGGITQSPKYLFRKEGQNVTLSCEQNLNHDAMYWYRQDPGQGLRLIYYSQIVNDFQKGDIAEGYSVSREKKESFPLTVTSAQKNPTAFYLCASSWDLGDRVGQPQHFGDGTRLSIL.